The next 27 T cell receptor beta chains were all read from a single sample in a study of cytomegalovirus exposure and HLA in healthy donors. Primers for the PCR totalled 60 Vbeta and 13 Jbeta. TCRdb's table, derived via immunoSEQ multiplex PCR, lists solely in-frame clones and lacks some. The data show 150,000 to 200,000 clones, around 79% seen once. Source material: PBMCs. The receptors derive from a woman aged 40 to 49 in good health and CMV-seropositive.

The chain recombines TRBV27 with TRBJ1-5, with D perhaps matching TRBD1 (5 bases). V lost 2 bases, J lost 2 bases, and 10 bases lay in between. CDR3 length equals 15 residues. Germline assignment: CDR1 MNHEY and CDR2 SMNVEV (reference sequence). The CDR3 here is CASSLGGERNQPQHF. The CDR3 DNA reads TGTGCCAGCAGTTTAGGAGGGGAGCGCAATCAGCCCCAGCATTTT.

CDR3 loop: CASSLVPGDYGYTF. The CDR3, as DNA: TGCGCCAGCAGCTTGGTCCCAGGGGACTATGGCTACACCTTC. This chain uses TRBV5-1 with TRBJ1-2; the D gene is possibly TRBD1 (6 bases). The ends were cut back, 0 bases at V and 3 bases at J, with 9 bases in the middle. This CDR3 region has 14 residues. CDR1 and CDR2 from the germline V gene are SGHRS and YFSETQ.

The rearrangement links TRBV28 to TRBJ1-6; tentatively, D is TRBD1 (5 bases). Trimming cost V 7 bases and J 8 bases, with 15 bases left between them. CDR1 MDHEN and CDR2 SYDVKM come from the germline V gene. The CDR3 sequence is 14 residues long. For the CDR3, the DNA is TGTGCCAGCATCCCCGCAGGGCTAGATTCACCCCTCCACTTT. Translation gives CASIPAGLDSPLHF.

The chain uses TRBV18 and TRBJ2-1; 7 positions agree with TRBD1. Trimming cost V 0 bases and J 12 bases; bases outside gene matches: 5. The CDR3 is made up of 13 amino acids. Germline CDR1 KGHSH, CDR2 LQKENI. CDR3 DNA: TGTGCCAGCTCACCACCGGCCGGGACAGCGCAGTTCTTC. Its translation: CASSPPAGTAQFF.

The CDR3 region has the DNA TGTGCCAGCAGCAAAGCGCCTTGGAGGGGGCAGGGGTCTCGGGCTTTCTTT. Its protein product is CASSKAPWRGQGSRAFF. The J gene is TRBJ1-1, the V gene TRBV21-1; the D segment call TRBD1 is taken from the table without a DNA check. TRBV21-1 is a pseudogene segment. The CDR3 contains 17 residues.

This clone was picked up one time. The chain carries TRBV18 and TRBJ2-1; the D gene is possibly TRBD2 (6 bases). The CDR3 sequence is 14 residues long. Germline V gives CDR1 KGHSH, CDR2 LQKENI. V gave up 5 bases and J gave up 4 bases, with 12 bases separating them. CDR3 sequence reads: CASSTRRAYNEQFF. The CDR3 nucleotides are TGTGCCAGCTCAACCCGGAGGGCGTACAATGAGCAGTTCTTC. The variable domain in full, with the rest retrieved from reference TRBV18 and TRBJ2-1, is NAGVMQNPRHLVRRRGQEARLRCSPMKGHSHVYWYRQLPEEGLKFMVYLQKENIIDESGMPKERFSAEFPKEGPSILRIQQVVRGDSAAYFCASSTRRAYNEQFFGPGTRLTVL.

This clone has only one observation. V is TRBV19 and J is TRBJ1-2; 9 bases agree with TRBD1. The germline V gene encodes CDR1 LNHDA and CDR2 SQIVND (reference sequence). The junction had 5 bases not matched to a gene; V was cut back by 4 bases and J by 8 bases. The CDR3 has 13 residues. CDR3 coding DNA: TGTGCCAGTAGTAAGGGACAGGGTCACGGCTACACCTTC. Translated: CASSKGQGHGYTF.

The gene calls are TRBV7-2 and TRBJ1-1; possible D gene TRBD1, 5 bases. The germline V and J ends were trimmed by 5 bases and 5 bases, with 12 bases remaining between them. The CDR3 totals 13 residues. Per the germline V gene, CDR1 is SGHTA and CDR2 is FQGNSA. CDR3 bases: TGTGCCAGCAGCGCGAGGGAGGGGACTGAAGCTTTCTTT. Its protein product is CASSAREGTEAFF.

The chain couples TRBV25-1 to TRBJ2-3; perhaps TRBD1 as D (6 bases). The CDR3 is 15 residues long. Germline V gene data show CDR1 as MGHDK and CDR2 as SYGVNS. V was trimmed by 1 base and J by 5 bases, leaving 13 bases between them. This CDR3 reads CASSESRSGVDTQYF. CDR3 coding DNA: TGTGCCAGCAGTGAATCTCGGTCAGGGGTAGATACGCAGTATTTT.

V is TRBV12-5 and J is TRBJ2-1, with 10 bases fitting TRBD2. Unmatched junction bases numbered 1, after V lost 8 bases and J lost 6 bases. CDR1 and CDR2 from the germline V gene are LGHNT and FRNRAP. This CDR3 contains 12 residues. As DNA, the CDR3 is TGTGCTAGTCAGCGGGGGGGCAATGAGCAGTTCTTC. Its protein is CASQRGGNEQFF. The full variable domain, completed using reference TRBV12-5 and TRBJ2-1, is DARVTQTPRHKVTEMGQEVTMRCQPILGHNTVFWYRQTMMQGLELLAYFRNRAPLDDSGMPKDRFSAEMPDATLATLKIQPSEPRDSAVYFCASQRGGNEQFFGPGTRLTVL.

The CDR3: CASSYGGWQGATEAFF. The DNA for the CDR3 is TGCGCCAGCAGCTACGGTGGTTGGCAGGGGGCTACTGAAGCTTTCTTT. V usage is TRBV4-1 and J usage is TRBJ1-1; 8 bases are shared with TRBD1. The CDR3 loop spans 16 amino acids. With 5 bases clipped from V and 5 bases from J, the junction kept 13 bases outside the gene matches. Germline CDR1 reads MGHRA; CDR2 reads YSYEKL.

V usage is TRBV10-3 and J usage is TRBJ1-5, with 7 bases aligning to TRBD1. Germline V CDR1 and CDR2: ENHRY, SYGVKD. This CDR3 has 13 amino acids. With V trimmed by 6 bases and J by 3 bases, 2 bases remained unmatched. CDR3 DNA sequence: TGTGCCATCAGACAGGGGCTCAATCAGCCCCAGCATTTT. It encodes CAIRQGLNQPQHF.

V and J are TRBV7-2 and TRBJ2-7; 13 nucleotides match TRBD2. The V gene's germline CDR1 is SGHTA and CDR2 FQGNSA. The trim removed 3 bases at V and 3 bases at J, leaving 2 bases unmatched. The CDR3 is 15 residues long. The CDR3 nucleotides are TGTGCCAGCAGCTTGACTAGCGGGGGGCGCTACGAGCAGTACTTC. Translation gives CASSLTSGGRYEQYF.

As regards this clone: The same CDR3 also results from other DNA sequences found in this sample. The chain combines TRBV18 with TRBJ1-1; TRBD1 is a possible D gene (6 bases). Trimming stripped 6 bases from V and 1 base from J, with 12 bases between. From germline, CDR1 is KGHSH and CDR2 LQKENI. CDR3 size: 14 residues. The CDR3, as DNA: TGTGCCAGCTCCCTACGCAGGGGGAACACTGAAGCTTTCTTT. Its protein is CASSLRRGNTEAFF.

This clone was counted a single time. J is TRBJ2-1 and V is TRBV28, with D perhaps TRBD1 (5 bases). CDR1 and CDR2 (germline): MDHEN, SYDVKM. Between the trimmed V and J ends, which lost 2 bases and 6 bases, there was a span of 14 bases. There are 15 residues in the CDR3. The CDR3 region has the DNA TGTGCCAGCAGTTTAGGGTCAGGGATGGGCAATGAGCAGTTCTTC. This sequence encodes CASSLGSGMGNEQFF.

The CDR3 spells CASSPTVGQWSEAFF. The CDR3 nucleotides are TGTGCCAGCAGCCCGACCGTAGGACAGTGGAGTGAAGCTTTCTTT. The chain is built from TRBV25-1 and TRBJ1-1, with a weak D call TRBD1 (6 bases). The germline gives CDR1 MGHDK, CDR2 SYGVNS. V dropped 6 bases and J dropped 7 bases, with 21 bases sitting between them. The CDR3 loop spans 15 amino acids.

The V call is TRBV6-5, the J call TRBJ2-7, with 15 bases matching TRBD2. This CDR3 region has 15 residues. The germline gives CDR1 MNHEY, CDR2 SVGAGI. With V trimmed by 6 bases and J by 1 base, 1 base remained unmatched. CDR3 residues: CASRGLAGGSYEQYF. In DNA form, the CDR3 reads TGTGCCAGCAGGGGACTAGCGGGGGGTTCCTACGAGCAGTACTTC.

The chain is built from TRBV10-3 and TRBJ2-1; 7 bases fit TRBD2. The CDR3 length is 15 residues. The V segment lost 4 bases and the J segment 5 bases; nucleotides outside the gene matches: 8. The germline CDR1 and CDR2 sequences are ENHRY and SYGVKD. Here the CDR3 DNA reads TGTGCCATCAGTGTGGGAAGCGGGACCAACAATGAGCAGTTCTTC. Its protein product is CAISVGSGTNNEQFF.

V gene TRBV28 combines with J gene TRBJ2-3, with D possibly TRBD1 on 7 matching bases. Germline V lookup: CDR1 MDHEN, CDR2 SYDVKM. The length of the CDR3 is 14 residues. V was cut by 5 bases and J by 5 bases, with 14 bases left in between. The DNA for the CDR3 is TGTGCCAGCAGTCCGGAGGGGGCTATAGATACGCAGTATTTT. Amino acids: CASSPEGAIDTQYF.

Here the CDR3 reads CATSRAGTGIGSPLHF. The DNA of the CDR3 is TGTGCCACCAGCAGAGCCGGGACAGGGATCGGTTCACCCCTCCACTTT. The gene calls are TRBV15 and TRBJ1-6, with 9 bases matching TRBD1. The germline gives CDR1 LNHNV, CDR2 YYDKDF (reference sequence). The V gene end was trimmed by 1 base and the J gene end by 9 bases; junction bases not matched to a gene: 7. The CDR3 is made up of 16 amino acids.

CDR3 sequence reads: CASSIGTGPYEQYF. For the CDR3, the DNA is TGTGCCAGTAGTATAGGTACAGGGCCCTACGAGCAGTACTTC. This chain joins TRBV19 and TRBJ2-7; D is possibly TRBD1 (6 bases). V was cut by 1 base and J by 2 bases, with 9 bases left in between. CDR1 is LNHDA, CDR2 SQIVND, per germline (reference sequence). The CDR3 has 14 residues.

A word on this clone: One junction end does not reproduce the germline sequence, and a read error may be involved. The sample contains more than one DNA sequence encoding this CDR3. The chain has TRBV6-6 and TRBJ1-2; D gene unclear. There are 11 residues in the CDR3. The V gene's germline CDR1 is MNHNY and CDR2 SVGAGI (reference sequence). CDR3 DNA: TGCGCCAGCAGTTATAGCAATGGCTACACCTTC. Encoded protein: CASSYSNGYTF.

The chain employs TRBV4-3 and TRBJ2-1, with 9 bases matching TRBD2. CDR3 length: 16 residues. CDR1 is LGHNA and CDR2 is YSLEER in the germline V gene. J was trimmed by 6 bases and V by 0 bases; bases with no gene match: 6. The chain's CDR3 is CASSQDLAGDFNEQFF. CDR3 coding DNA: TGCGCCAGCAGCCAAGACTTAGCGGGAGACTTCAATGAGCAGTTCTTC.

On this clone itself: The junction shows a germline mismatch at one end, possibly a read error. The rearrangement joins TRBV30 to TRBJ2-3, with a tentative D call TRBD1 (5 bases). Germline CDR1 GTSNPN, CDR2 SVGIG (reference sequence). This CDR3 is 14 amino acids long. CDR3 coding DNA: TGTGCCTGGAGTGTAGGGCAGATCACAGGTACGCAGTATTTT. Translation gives CAWSVGQITGTQYF.

The chain combines TRBV7-9 with TRBJ2-5, with 8 bases identical to TRBD1. The J call may be wrong; the DNA end is better matched by TRBJ2-7. The CDR3 contains 14 residues. Germline lookup yields CDR1 SEHNR and CDR2 FQNEAQ (reference sequence). This CDR3 reads CASSLFAGGNEQYF. The CDR3 region has the DNA TGTGCCAGCAGCTTATTCGCAGGGGGCAACGAGCAGTACTTC.

This chain uses TRBV5-4 with TRBJ1-1, with D possibly being TRBD1 (5 bases). CDR3 length equals 14 residues. In germline, CDR1 is SGHNT, CDR2 YYREEE (reference sequence). The ends were cut back, 3 bases at V and 1 base at J, with 10 bases in the middle. CDR3 loop: CASSSTGENTEAFF. CDR3 DNA: TGTGCCAGCAGCTCCACAGGAGAGAACACTGAAGCTTTCTTT.

The chain links TRBV6-5 to TRBJ2-7; D may be TRBD2 (6 bases). Germline V CDR1 and CDR2: MNHEY, SVGAGI. Trimming took off 5 bases at V and 6 bases at J, with 20 bases between the two ends. This CDR3 is 15 amino acids long. The DNA of the CDR3 is TGTGCCAGCAGTATATACGGAGGGACCGGCGGCGAGCAGTACTTC. As protein: CASSIYGGTGGEQYF.